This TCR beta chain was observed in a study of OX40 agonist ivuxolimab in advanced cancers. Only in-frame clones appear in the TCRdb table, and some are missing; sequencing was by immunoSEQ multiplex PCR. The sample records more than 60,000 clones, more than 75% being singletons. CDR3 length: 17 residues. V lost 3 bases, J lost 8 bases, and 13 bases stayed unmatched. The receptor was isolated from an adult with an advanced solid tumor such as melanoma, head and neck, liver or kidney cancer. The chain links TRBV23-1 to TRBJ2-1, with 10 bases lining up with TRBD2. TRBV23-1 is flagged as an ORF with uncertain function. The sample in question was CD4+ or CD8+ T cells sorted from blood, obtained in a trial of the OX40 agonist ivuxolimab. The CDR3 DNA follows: TGCGCCAGCAGTCACGGGACAGTAGCGGGAGGTGGGCATGAGCAGTTCTTC. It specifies CASSHGTVAGGGHEQFF.